Shown below are 30 T cell receptor beta chains from a single sample sequenced in a study of cytomegalovirus exposure and HLA in healthy donors. Vbeta (60) and Jbeta (13) primers were used in the PCR. Profiled with immunoSEQ multiplex PCR; TCRdb holds only in-frame clones, not every one. The table for this sample gives 180,000 or so clones. The sequencing sample was made of PBMCs. Source of these receptors: a boy aged 5-17 years in good health and CMV-seronegative.

The J gene is TRBJ1-5, the V gene TRBV6-4, with D maybe TRBD1 (5 bases). Deletions cut 8 bases from V and 4 bases from J, with 21 bases between. Germline-derived CDR1 and CDR2 are MRHNA and SNTAGT. This CDR3 comprises 16 residues. DNA for the CDR3: TGTGCCAGCCTGGTGTTTCAGGGAGGGCGGAATCAGCCCCAGCATTTT. Its protein product is CASLVFQGGRNQPQHF.

V is TRBV5-6 and J is TRBJ2-5, with a tentative D call TRBD2 (7 bases). The DNA end is a closer match to TRBJ2-7, so the J assignment may be wrong. The CDR3 runs to 17 residues. Germline loops: CDR1 SGHDT, CDR2 YYEEEE. CDR3 nucleotide sequence: TGTGCCAGCAGCCCGGAGGGGCGGGGGCTGCTTTCCGCCGAGCAGTACTTC. Its translation: CASSPEGRGLLSAEQYF.

The chain recombines TRBV30 with TRBJ1-2; tentative D call: TRBD1 (6 bases). CDR1 is GTSNPN and CDR2 is SVGIG in the germline V gene (reference sequence). The CDR3 extends over 13 amino acids. Trimming cost V 4 bases and J 4 bases, with 13 bases left between them. In nucleotides, the CDR3 is TGTGCCTGGACTTCGGACAGTAGCTATGGCTACACCTTC. Its translation is CAWTSDSSYGYTF.

The chain joins TRBV29-1 to TRBJ1-5; unclear D gene. The CDR3 is 14 amino acids. In germline, CDR1 is SQVTM, CDR2 ANQGSEA. V dropped 5 bases and J dropped 0 bases, with 11 bases sitting between them. CDR3 bases: TGCAGCGTTCAGATTTCCAATAGCAATCAGCCCCAGCATTTT. As protein: CSVQISNSNQPQHF.

The chain has TRBV7-9 and TRBJ2-7, with 8 bases aligning to TRBD2. V lost 4 bases to trimming and J lost 5 bases; unmatched junction nucleotides: 7. The CDR3 sequence is 14 residues long. Germline CDR1 and CDR2: SEHNR and FQNEAQ (reference sequence). CDR3 sequence reads: CASSSGGSFDEQYF. CDR3 nucleotide sequence: TGTGCCAGCAGCTCGGGGGGGTCCTTTGACGAGCAGTACTTC.

The chain carries TRBV7-9 and TRBJ2-1; 8 bases are a match to TRBD2. Unmatched junction bases numbered 5, after V lost 4 bases and J lost 0 bases. This CDR3 is 16 amino acids long. The V gene's germline CDR1 is SEHNR and CDR2 FQNEAQ (reference sequence). The CDR3 DNA sequence: TGTGCCAGCAGCTCCCTACTAGCGGTCTCCTACAATGAGCAGTTCTTC. Residues: CASSSLLAVSYNEQFF.

CDR3 sequence reads: CASKISGGASEQYF. CDR3 nucleotide sequence: TGTGCCAGCAAGATAAGCGGGGGGGCTTCCGAGCAGTACTTC. This chain joins TRBV2 and TRBJ2-7; 10 bases agree with TRBD2. The CDR3 length is 14 residues. Germline V gene lookup returns CDR1 SNHLY and CDR2 FYNNEI. V was pared by 7 bases and J by 6 bases, with 9 bases of the junction left unmatched.

The V call is TRBV29-1, the J call TRBJ2-2; D not resolved. The V gene lost 4 bases and the J gene lost 3 bases, with 3 bases spanning the gap. This CDR3 comprises 11 residues. CDR1 is SQVTM and CDR2 is ANQGSEA in the germline V gene. The CDR3 region has the DNA TGCAGCGTTGTAGACACCGGGGAGCTGTTTTTT. It codes for CSVVDTGELFF.

The rearrangement uses TRBV30 and TRBJ2-5, with TRBD1 matching over 7 bases. Trimming removed 1 base from V and 4 bases from J; junction bases left unmatched: 12. Per germline, CDR1 GTSNPN and CDR2 SVGIG (reference sequence). This CDR3 region has 16 residues. In DNA form, the CDR3 reads TGTGCCTGGAGTGAAGAGACAGGGTTACTAATAGAGACCCAGTACTTC. Translating it yields CAWSEETGLLIETQYF.

This chain connects TRBV7-9 to TRBJ2-5; 13 bases fit TRBD2. Germline loops: CDR1 SEHNR, CDR2 FQNEAQ (reference sequence). V dropped 5 bases and J dropped 2; count of bases not matched to a gene: 14. The CDR3 runs 19 residues. Here the CDR3 reads CASSGLRTSGGGTQETQYF. The CDR3 DNA reads TGTGCCAGCAGCGGACTGAGGACTAGCGGGGGCGGAACTCAAGAGACCCAGTACTTC.

The chain combines TRBV2 with TRBJ2-2; D is uncertain. The V gene lost 8 bases and the J gene lost 7 bases, with 17 bases spanning the gap. The length of the CDR3 is 14 residues. CDR1 is SNHLY and CDR2 is FYNNEI in the germline V gene. CDR3 protein: CASDTADSHGELFF. In DNA form, the CDR3 reads TGTGCCAGCGATACGGCCGACTCCCACGGGGAGCTGTTTTTT.

V gene TRBV2 combines with J gene TRBJ1-1; no firm D call. The CDR3 sequence is 14 residues long. Trimming took 6 bases from V and 4 from J, leaving 15 bases between them. Germline lookup yields CDR1 SNHLY and CDR2 FYNNEI. The CDR3: CASREGSEGTEAFF. DNA for the CDR3: TGTGCCAGCAGGGAGGGATCCGAGGGCACTGAAGCTTTCTTT.

This chain uses TRBV7-2 with TRBJ2-7; 7 bases fit TRBD1. The J segment lost 2 bases and the V segment lost 2 bases, leaving 0 bases of the junction unmatched. Germline values: CDR1 SGHTA, CDR2 FQGNSA. This CDR3 comprises 13 residues. In DNA form, the CDR3 reads TGTGCCAGCAGCTTAACAGGGGCCTACGAGCAGTACTTC. Amino acids: CASSLTGAYEQYF.

The V and J genes are TRBV5-1 and TRBJ2-7, with 10 bases matching TRBD2. Germline lookup yields CDR1 SGHRS and CDR2 YFSETQ. With V trimmed by 2 bases and J by 6 bases, 5 bases remained unmatched. This CDR3 spans 14 amino acids. CDR3 in DNA: TGCGCCAGCAGCTTTAGCGGGGGGACCGCCGAGCAGTACTTC. This codes for CASSFSGGTAEQYF.

V gene TRBV18 combines with J gene TRBJ1-2, with D perhaps matching TRBD1 (5 bases). Trimming cost V 0 bases and J 8 bases, with 19 bases left between them. The germline CDR1 and CDR2 sequences are KGHSH and LQKENI. The CDR3 is made up of 16 amino acids. CDR3 sequence reads: CASSPPTGTGGRGYTF. The CDR3 DNA reads as TGTGCCAGCTCACCACCAACCGGGACCGGGGGGAGAGGCTACACCTTC. Together with reference TRBV18 and TRBJ1-2, the CDR3 gives the full variable domain: NAGVMQNPRHLVRRRGQEARLRCSPMKGHSHVYWYRQLPEEGLKFMVYLQKENIIDESGMPKERFSAEFPKEGPSILRIQQVVRGDSAAYFCASSPPTGTGGRGYTFGSGTRLTVV.

CDR3 in amino acids: CASSVGATNTGELFF. CDR3 nucleotide sequence: TGTGCCAGCAGCGTAGGCGCCACGAACACCGGGGAGCTGTTTTTT. V usage is TRBV9 and J usage is TRBJ2-2; D remains unclear. The ends were cut back, 0 bases at V and 0 bases at J, with 6 bases in the middle. This CDR3 contains 15 residues. CDR1 is SGDLS and CDR2 is YYNGEE in the germline V gene. Full variable domain (missing parts from reference TRBV9 and TRBJ2-2): DSGVTQTPKHLITATGQRVTLRCSPRSGDLSVYWYQQSLDQGLQFLIQYYNGEERAKGNILERFSAQQFPDLHSELNLSSLELGDSALYFCASSVGATNTGELFFGEGSRLTVL.

The chain links TRBV6-1 to TRBJ2-2, with a possible D match to TRBD1 (7 bases). V was shortened by 8 bases and J by 5 bases, with 12 bases between the two germline ends. CDR1 is MNHNS, CDR2 SASEGT, per germline. There are 13 residues in the CDR3. DNA of the CDR3: TGTGCCAGCTCAGGGGGGAGGACCGGGGAGCTGTTTTTT. It encodes CASSGGRTGELFF.

This rearrangement joins TRBV6-5 to TRBJ2-5, with D possibly matching TRBD2 (6 bases). The CDR3 loop spans 15 amino acids. In germline, CDR1 is MNHEY, CDR2 SVGAGI. Deletions cut 3 bases from V and 2 bases from J, with 13 bases between. The CDR3 here is CASSYAGTGQETQYF. CDR3 coding DNA: TGTGCCAGCAGTTATGCTGGGACTGGACAAGAGACCCAGTACTTC.

The V and J genes are TRBV11-3 and TRBJ2-1, with 11 bases that match TRBD2. Germline CDR1 is SGHNT and CDR2 is YENEEA. Trimming cost V 6 bases and J 3 bases; bases outside gene matches: 4. This CDR3 region has 15 residues. CDR3 nucleotide sequence: TGTGCCAGCAGTCCCGGGACTAGCGGCTACAATGAGCAGTTCTTC. Translating it yields CASSPGTSGYNEQFF.

This chain connects TRBV6-6 to TRBJ2-7, with TRBD1 as a possible D gene (6 bases). Trimming removed 2 bases at V and 5 bases at J, with 16 bases between. This CDR3 spans 15 amino acids. Germline values: CDR1 MNHNY, CDR2 SVGAGI (reference sequence). The CDR3 spells CASSYPKGVGDEQYF. CDR3 coding DNA: TGTGCCAGCAGTTACCCTAAGGGGGTGGGTGACGAGCAGTACTTC.

This chain joins TRBV9 and TRBJ1-5, with D unclear. Trimming took 0 bases from V and 7 from J, leaving 8 bases between them. The CDR3 has 13 residues. Germline CDR1 SGDLS, CDR2 YYNGEE. The CDR3 nucleotides are TGTGCCAGCAGCGTAGGGAACAGCCAGCCCCAGCATTTT. Amino acids: CASSVGNSQPQHF.

This chain's CDR3 is CASSQAEANYGYTF. The CDR3 DNA is TGCGCCAGCAGCCAAGCAGAAGCTAACTATGGCTACACCTTC. J is TRBJ1-2 and V is TRBV4-1; D gene ambiguous. With 1 base removed from V and 0 bases from J, the gap between germline ends came to 6 bases. CDR3 length: 14 residues. Germline V lookup: CDR1 MGHRA, CDR2 YSYEKL.

V usage is TRBV7-6 and J usage is TRBJ2-1; a weak D match, TRBD2 (5 bases). CDR1 and CDR2 from the germline V gene are SGHVS and FNYEAQ. The V end was cut by 4 bases, the J end by 1 base, with 8 bases between. The CDR3 is 14 amino acids. The CDR3 sequence: CASSSSRSYNEQFF. For the CDR3, the DNA is TGTGCCAGCAGCTCTAGCAGGTCCTACAATGAGCAGTTCTTC.

The V call is TRBV7-9, the J call TRBJ2-5, with D tentatively TRBD2 (6 bases). The DNA end is a closer match to TRBJ2-7, so the J assignment may be wrong. The CDR3 sequence is 12 residues long. CDR1 is SEHNR and CDR2 is FQNEAQ in the germline V gene (reference sequence). CDR3 coding DNA: TGTGCCAGCAGGTGGGGGGACTACGAGCAGTACTTC. Amino acids: CASRWGDYEQYF.

V gene TRBV6-6 combines with J gene TRBJ2-3, with D tentatively TRBD2 (5 bases). This CDR3 has 11 amino acids. With 2 bases removed from V and 9 bases from J, the gap between germline ends came to 6 bases. The germline gives CDR1 MNHNY, CDR2 SVGAGI (reference sequence). The CDR3 DNA follows: TGTGCCAGCAGTTACGGCGGGACGCAGTATTTT. Protein: CASSYGGTQYF.

The chain couples TRBV19 to TRBJ1-2, with 12 bases lining up with TRBD1. The germline V gene has CDR1 LNHDA and CDR2 SQIVND (reference sequence). The ends lost 7 bases at V and 6 bases at J; junction bases unmatched: 6. The CDR3 has 14 residues. The CDR3 region has the DNA TGTGCCAGTACCCCGGGACAGGGGGCCAATGGCTACACCTTC. This encodes CASTPGQGANGYTF.

The chain has TRBV27 and TRBJ1-2; 9 positions agree with TRBD1. Germline trimming cut 8 bases from V and 5 bases from J; bases unmatched to any gene: 12. CDR3 length: 15 residues. Per germline, CDR1 MNHEY and CDR2 SMNVEV (reference sequence). The CDR3 coding sequence is TGTGCCAGCTCGCCAGGACAGGGGAAAGGATATGGCTACACCTTC. This sequence encodes CASSPGQGKGYGYTF.

The rearrangement links TRBV6-4 to TRBJ1-1; no definite D call. The CDR3 is 13 residues long. V lost 3 bases to trimming and J lost 3 bases, with 8 bases between them. The germline gives CDR1 MRHNA, CDR2 SNTAGT. The CDR3 nucleotides read TGTGCCAGCAGTGATTCCCCGGACACTGAAGCTTTCTTT. Protein sequence: CASSDSPDTEAFF.

The chain has TRBV10-1 and TRBJ2-2; D might be TRBD2 (7 bases). V gave up 3 bases and J gave up 1 base, with 12 bases separating them. Germline CDR1 reads WNHNN; CDR2 reads SYGVQD (reference sequence). The CDR3 contains 16 residues. The CDR3 region has the DNA TGCGCCAGCAGTGAAAAGGGGGGGCAGAACACCGGGGAGCTGTTTTTT. Its translation: CASSEKGGQNTGELFF.

Concerning this clone itself: At one of its ends the junction is not consistent with the germline gene, which may arise from a read error. The rearrangement links TRBV7-7 to TRBJ1-5; D unresolved. Germline values: CDR1 SSHAT, CDR2 FNYEAQ (reference sequence). CDR3 length: 13 residues. This CDR3 is CASNGVSNQPQHF. CDR3 DNA: TGTGCTAGCAACGGGGTTAGCAATCAGCCCCAGCATTTT.